This T cell receptor beta chain appears in the sequencing data of a study of cytomegalovirus exposure and HLA in healthy donors (TCRdb year 2017). The study in broad terms: An earlier analysis of several hundred of the donors reported 250 to 350 Gb of sequence data and more than 90 million unique TCR beta sequences from about 179 million T cells. An early release covering just under 650 HLA-typed donors comprised roughly 300 gigabases of sequencing data and some 79 million unique TCR sequences. Of the roughly 390 genotyped donors, about 84% fell in the genetic ancestry cluster associated with self-reported Caucasian donors. The study was designed to test whether signatures of past pathogen exposure could be identified by cataloging public T cell receptors. The study used immunosequencing to profile the T cell repertoires of some 600 subjects and linked those repertoires to cytomegalovirus serostatus. A separate validation cohort of more than 100 different subjects was used in addition to the roughly 700-subject first cohort. To predict cytomegalovirus infection status, the study brought together high-throughput TCR immunosequencing, statistical association of individual TCRs with disease status, and machine learning. A later analysis re-examined previously published TCR beta repertoires from more than 550 donors and added high-resolution HLA genotyping to investigate patterns of TCR occurrence. In the later analysis, no new phenotypic data were used to find candidate immune exposures; instead, reliance was placed on TCR beta sequences and their occurrence across donors. To decide whether each TCR beta V gene segment behaved as functional or pseudogenic, an earlier analysis of approximately 620 of the donors relied on high-throughput TCR beta sequencing. Alongside the repertoire data, information on donor age, sex, ethnicity and CMV serostatus was compiled. A later genetic analysis used genome-wide SNP genotypes for about 65% of the roughly 700 donors, treating that subset as a discovery cohort. All discovery cohort repertoires had been generated on a single sequencing platform. HLA typing included class I and class II loci at four-digit resolution. The number of donors typed differed by locus, with roughly 620-630 for A, B, C, DRB1 and DQB1, more than 500 for DQA1, 600 to 610 for DPA1, and 450 to 480 for DPB1. A handful of DR-DQ haplotypes were treated as single units for association and clustering because of strong linkage in the cohort. On average, around 200,000 unique TCR beta nucleotide sequences were sequenced per donor among about 400 genotyped donors of the cohort, with 15% to 20% of those sequences being non-productive. What the authors observed across the whole study: Compared with the approximately 720-donor mean, donors in an Asian-associated ancestry cluster had fewer N-insertions in productive TCRs, according to a later genetic analysis. In an earlier analysis of fewer than 700 of the donors, most TCR beta V segments appeared in productive rearrangements about 90% or about 30% of the time, broadly matching IMGT annotations. In a later analysis, several top co-occurrence clusters were reported to appear linked to parvovirus B19, influenza, CMV and Epstein-Barr virus. Specific HLA alleles were associated with 15,000 to 20,000 TCR beta sequences at a false discovery rate of 0.05 in a later analysis. Correlated functional status among segregating V segments might reflect linkage disequilibrium, but an unknown experimental factor could not be ruled out. Because the 87-base-pair reads could not distinguish some IMGT-functional V segments, including TRBV6-2 and TRBV6-3, those segments were excluded. The presence/absence analyses assumed that sequencing depth was roughly uniform across donors, and that assumption may not be true. In a later genetic analysis, a missense DCLRE1C variant was associated with V-gene and J-gene trimming of TCR beta chains, and the association was replicated in an independent cohort. The only immune exposure information available for the cohort was CMV serostatus. The study listed approximately 150 TCR beta chains as associated with cytomegalovirus. According to the authors, the approach could potentially be generalized to other disease states and immunological phenotypes. In a later analysis, TCR association rates were found to vary across HLA loci, with the most associated TCRs seen for DRB1 alleles and the fewest for HLA-C alleles. Assigning TCR associations to individual alleles was difficult when HLA alleles, especially DR and DQ, strongly co-occurred. The cohort was sequenced for TCR beta chains only, and without alpha or paired-chain data the features that could be detected were limited. HLA typing was unavailable for some donors at each locus, so association tests used only the typed subset. In both the original and validation cohorts, the classifier was reported to diagnose cytomegalovirus status with high specificity and sensitivity. In vitro tests confirmed that a few of the cytomegalovirus-associated TCR beta chains recognize cytomegalovirus antigens. The sequencing pipeline was judged likely to have produced a cluster of highly shared sequence variants as a technical artifact. The earlier analysis of about 600 of the donors excluded roughly 17 rarely observed V segments, including chromosome 9 orphons, because counts were too low. A further reported finding was that TCR beta sequences accurately predicted the HLA-A and HLA-B alleles for most subjects in the first cohort. Most TCR sequences were seen in very few donors, while some public TCRs were found in many individuals. Most CMV-associated TCR beta chains appeared to be HLA-restricted in a later analysis, and the HLA associations seemed to be driven largely by CMV exposure. Compared with equally common non-associated chains, HLA-associated TCR beta chains in a later analysis were more clonally expanded and had lower generation probabilities.

In total, roughly 670 healthy bone marrow donors made up the cohort. All cohort members were sampled while nominally healthy, although unrecorded immune exposures were likely present. The donor tested CMV seronegative and was one of the 352 seronegative cohort members. A peripheral blood sample was provided by each donor, and peripheral blood mononuclear cells were used for TCR beta sequencing. The Qiagen DNeasy Blood Extraction Kit was used to extract genomic DNA from the blood cell samples. Reading the germline V gene gives CDR1 MDHEN and CDR2 SYDVKM. From its cysteine to its phenylalanine, the CDR3 spans 14 amino acids. The entry retains the CDR3 DNA only, 42 bases that are in frame from base 1. Between the V and J ends, shortened by 4 bases and 9 bases respectively, the junction contains 19 bases. The library was prepared using the immunoSEQ multiplex PCR assay. For the multiplex PCR, a mixture combining 60 forward primers for TCR Vbeta segments and 13 reverse primers for TCR Jbeta segments was used. The CDR3 region of rearranged TCR beta genes was amplified from genomic DNA with a multiplex PCR assay. Amplified TCR beta libraries were sequenced as 87-base-pair reads on the Illumina HiSeq System. In the source study's methods: A later analysis tallied tens of millions of unique TCR beta chains across the 666 repertoires, and roughly 11 million of those chains were shared by two or more donors. Raw reads were error-corrected and collapsed into unique sequences by a nearest-neighbor algorithm in which closely related sequences were merged to remove PCR and sequencing errors. CDR3 sequences were aligned to IMGT reference sequences to assign V, D and J gene segments. For a sequence to be retained, a match of at least six nucleotides to both a V gene segment and a J gene segment was required. A rearrangement counted as productive if the CDR3 had no stop codons and remained in frame with V and J, and every other rearrangement counted as non-productive. Following IMGT convention, CDR3 was defined as the stretch from the second conserved V-encoded cysteine to the conserved J-encoded phenylalanine. The earlier analysis of approximately 590 of the donors excluded any sequence lacking an unambiguous match to a single V gene segment. In an earlier analysis of 587 of the donors, V segments were called functional above 56.7% productive rearrangements and were called segregating when the between-donor standard deviation exceeded 5%. A statistical classification framework was built for diagnosing cytomegalovirus status from the catalog of TCR beta chain sequences. A later analysis assigned V and J genes by comparing TCR nucleotide sequences with IMGT/GENE-DB human TR gene sequences. In a later analysis, CDR3 sequences and most-parsimonious VDJ recombination scenarios were assigned using the TCRdist pipeline. In a later analysis, each TCR beta chain was defined by its CDR3 amino acid sequence together with its V-gene family, and reads lacking a unique V-gene family were excluded. To address suspected cross-contamination and a sequencing artifact, a later analysis removed around 590 highly shared, low-generation-probability nucleotide sequences. In a later analysis, a clonal expansion index for each public chain was calculated from normalized within-repertoire ranks of inferred template counts. Generation probabilities in a later analysis came from a VDJ recombination model fitted to out-of-frame rearrangements, and those results were checked against IGoR. A later analysis scored TCR-TCR, TCR-HLA and TCR-CMV co-occurrence with hypergeometric tests, applying a repertoire-size bias correction to TCR pairs. A later analysis estimated false discovery rates by permuting HLA or CMV assignments 20 times. In a later analysis, co-occurring TCRs were grouped using DBSCAN, with TCRdist sequence similarity added in when clustering inside HLA-allele-positive subsets. Repertoires with fewer than 30,000 or more than 120,000 public chains, plus five repertoires with anomalous nucleotide sharing, were excluded from co-occurrence clustering. The table comes from immuneACCESS by way of TCRdb, which keeps in-frame sequences with V and J called. Part of the clones is missing from these tables; in studies checked, under half for an unresolved V gene and the rest for unknown reasons. For V, J and clone size, that table is used; D and trimming come from the DNA. The sample contains 100,000 or so clones, roughly 70% of them found a single time. The ten largest account for 10% of the sample.

A note on this clone: Its antigen is currently not known. Qualities for individual bases were not recorded, and no much larger clone is one base off.

Sequencing was performed on PBMCs. This receptor was obtained from a man in his fifties or sixties in good health and CMV-seronegative. This receptor chain uses TRBV28 and TRBJ2-7; D gene: possibly TRBD1, on 6 matching bases. In nucleotide form, the sequence is TGTGCCAGCAGTTCGCGTTGGGACACTACAGGGCAGTACTTC. This encodes CASSSRWDTTGQYF.